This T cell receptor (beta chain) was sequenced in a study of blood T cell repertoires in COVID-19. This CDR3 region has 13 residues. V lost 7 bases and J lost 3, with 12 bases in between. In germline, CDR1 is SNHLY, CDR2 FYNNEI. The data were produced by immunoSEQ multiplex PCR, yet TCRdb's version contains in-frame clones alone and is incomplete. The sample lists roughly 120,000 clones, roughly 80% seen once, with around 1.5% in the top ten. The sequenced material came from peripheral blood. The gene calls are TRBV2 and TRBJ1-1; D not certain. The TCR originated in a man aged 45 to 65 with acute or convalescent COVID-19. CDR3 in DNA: TGTGCCAGCACCTCCCAGCAGGACACTGAAGCTTTCTTT. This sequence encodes CASTSQQDTEAFF. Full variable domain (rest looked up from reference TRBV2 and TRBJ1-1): EPEVTQTPSHQVTQMGQEVILRCVPISNHLYFYWYRQILGQKVEFLVSFYNNEISEKSEIFDDQFSVERPDGSNFTLKIRSTKLEDSAMYFCASTSQQDTEAFFGQGTRLTVV.